This TCR beta chain was retrieved from a study of T cells in localized non-small cell lung cancer. Note on this clone: The antigen is undetermined.

The CDR3 runs 18 residues. Germline-derived CDR1 and CDR2 are SEHNR and FQNEAQ (reference sequence). V lost 4 bases, J lost 0 bases, and 9 bases stayed unmatched. Only in-frame clones appear in the TCRdb table, and some are missing; sequencing was by immunoSEQ multiplex PCR. The table lists approximately 43,000 clones, about nine tenths of them singletons. Study-level results: Uninvolved adjacent lung had more T cell clonality than any other tissue, topping tumor. Out of the top 100 tumor clones, a median around 60 were seen in adjacent lung.

The clonotype comes from a female donor aged 60 or older with stage I squamous cell lung carcinoma. The sequencing here drew on peripheral blood, taken before any cancer treatment. V gene TRBV7-9 combines with J gene TRBJ2-3; 11 bases match TRBD1. The CDR3 loop is CASSSTWDRGGSTDTQYF. The DNA of the CDR3 is TGTGCCAGCAGCTCCACCTGGGACAGGGGGGGGAGCACAGATACGCAGTATTTT.